One and the same sample provided the 13 T cell receptor beta chains below, sequenced in a study of shared T cell receptors in the human thymus. Sequencing used immunoSEQ multiplex PCR; TCRdb keeps in-frame clones, though not all of them. Here the sample spans about 610,000 clones, approximately 88% being singletons. These data are also associated with another study on human thymus T cells.

Sequencing used thymocytes. Every receptor here comes from a boy younger than two with a congenital heart defect.

The chain employs TRBV10-2 and TRBJ2-2, with 7 bases fitting TRBD2. This CDR3 comprises 14 residues. Trimming took 6 bases from V and 6 from J; bases not matched to a gene: 7. Germline loops: CDR1 WSHSY, CDR2 SAAADI. The CDR3 loop is CASRVTSDPGELFF. CDR3 sequence (DNA): TGCGCCAGCAGGGTTACTAGCGACCCCGGGGAGCTGTTTTTT.

The J gene is TRBJ2-7, the V gene TRBV19; 11 nucleotides match TRBD1. The ends lost 9 bases at V and 5 bases at J; junction bases unmatched: 9. Germline assignment: CDR1 LNHDA and CDR2 SQIVND (reference sequence). The CDR3 runs 14 residues. The CDR3 region is CASSGTGGLNEQYF. DNA of the CDR3: TGTGCCAGCTCCGGGACAGGGGGATTAAACGAGCAGTACTTC.

The chain is built from TRBV14 and TRBJ2-3; TRBD2 aligns across 8 bases. Germline values: CDR1 SGHDN, CDR2 FVKESK. The CDR3 sequence is 16 residues long. After removal of 3 bases from V and 6 bases from J, the junction contained 11 bases not matched to a gene. CDR3 region: CASSHPLAVGMDTQYF. The CDR3, as DNA: TGTGCCAGCAGCCACCCACTAGCGGTGGGGATGGATACGCAGTATTTT.

This chain links TRBV25-1 with TRBJ2-7, with TRBD1 identical over 10 bases. Germline CDR1 reads MGHDK; CDR2 reads SYGVNS. Losses at the gene ends were 3 bases for V and 4 bases for J; bases not matched to a gene: 6. This CDR3 is 15 amino acids long. The CDR3 reads CASSDPDRGRYEQYF. In DNA, the CDR3 is TGTGCCAGCAGTGATCCGGACAGGGGGAGGTACGAGCAGTACTTC.

V usage is TRBV10-1 and J usage is TRBJ2-1; 10 nucleotides agree with TRBD1. The germline V gene has CDR1 WNHNN and CDR2 SYGVQD (reference sequence). The CDR3 has 15 residues. V shed 6 bases and J 6 bases; nucleotides not matched to a gene: 8. The CDR3 is CASRPGTGVGNEQFF. CDR3 nucleotide sequence: TGCGCCAGCAGACCCGGGACAGGGGTGGGCAATGAGCAGTTCTTC.

The chain links TRBV28 to TRBJ1-2, with a tentative D call TRBD1 (5 bases). Germline values: CDR1 MDHEN, CDR2 SYDVKM. Trimming removed 4 bases from V and 0 bases from J, with 15 bases in between. This CDR3 spans 16 amino acids. The CDR3 loop is CASSWGRRAANYGYTF. In DNA form, the CDR3 reads TGTGCCAGCAGTTGGGGGAGGAGGGCTGCTAACTATGGCTACACCTTC.

With respect to this clone: The junction differs from germline at one of its ends, possibly a read error. The V and J genes are TRBV5-5 and TRBJ2-1, with TRBD2 identical over 10 bases. Germline CDR1 and CDR2: SGHKS and YYEKEE (reference sequence). This CDR3 has 15 amino acids. The CDR3 region has the DNA TGTGCCAGCAGTTTGGGACTAGCGCCCTACAATGAGCAGTTCTTC. Translating it yields CASSLGLAPYNEQFF.

This chain uses TRBV29-1 with TRBJ2-7; 7 bases align to TRBD2. J lost 3 bases, V lost 6 bases, and 8 bases had no gene match. CDR3 size: 13 residues. Germline lookup yields CDR1 SQVTM and CDR2 ANQGSEA. In DNA, the CDR3 is TGCAGCGTCACCCGGGGGGACGGCTACGAGCAGTACTTC. Translation: CSVTRGDGYEQYF.

This sequence joins TRBV19 and TRBJ2-7, with D possibly being TRBD2 (6 bases). Germline V lookup: CDR1 LNHDA, CDR2 SQIVND (reference sequence). CDR3 size: 15 residues. Trimming cost V 1 base and J 0 bases, with 10 bases left between them. CDR3 bases: TGTGCCAGTAGTATAGCCCGGGGGAGCTCCTACGAGCAGTACTTC. It translates to CASSIARGSSYEQYF.

The rearrangement links TRBV28 to TRBJ2-2, with 13 bases that match TRBD2. The V segment lost 5 bases and the J segment 6 bases; nucleotides outside the gene matches: 6. From germline, CDR1 is MDHEN and CDR2 SYDVKM. The CDR3 runs 16 residues. CDR3 in DNA: TGTGCCAGCAGTCTTACTAGCGGGAGGGGACCCGGGGAGCTGTTTTTT. Protein product: CASSLTSGRGPGELFF.

This chain joins TRBV15 and TRBJ1-2, with 7 bases that match TRBD1. Germline-derived CDR1 and CDR2 are LNHNV and YYDKDF (reference sequence). V shed 5 bases, J shed 2 bases, and the junction held 8 bases outside the gene matches. The CDR3 is 15 residues long. CDR3 residues: CATSGRQGPNYGYTF. The CDR3 bases are TGTGCCACCAGCGGCCGACAGGGACCCAACTATGGCTACACCTTC.

The chain carries TRBV4-2 and TRBJ2-1; the match to TRBD2 covers 9 bases. The germline gives CDR1 LGHNA, CDR2 YNFKEQ. J lost 0 bases, V lost 1 base, and 10 bases had no gene match. This CDR3 contains 19 residues. The CDR3 loop reads CASSQGTGLASSSYNEQFF. Here the CDR3 DNA reads TGTGCCAGCAGCCAAGGGACGGGACTAGCTTCTAGCTCCTACAATGAGCAGTTCTTC.

The chain joins TRBV6-5 to TRBJ2-5; maybe TRBD2 (5 bases). The germline V gene encodes CDR1 MNHEY and CDR2 SVGAGI. This CDR3 is built from 13 residues. Trimming shortened V by 2 bases and J by 4 bases, and 8 bases separated the two germline ends. CDR3 coding DNA: TGTGCCAGCAGTTACGTAGGAGGAGAGACCCAGTACTTC. The encoded protein is CASSYVGGETQYF.